A single sample gave rise to the 18 T cell receptor beta chains below, sequenced in a study of T cell responses to AZD1222 COVID-19 vaccine. Produced via immunoSEQ multiplex PCR; TCRdb's table is partial and in-frame only. The sample contains approximately 98,000 clones, around 84% of which appear only once. Sequences were derived from peripheral blood, sampled on day 0 of AZD1222 vaccination. The receptors come from an adult in good health.

The J gene is TRBJ1-2, the V gene TRBV29-1, with D perhaps matching TRBD1 (5 bases). The CDR3 consists of 12 residues. Trimming stripped 2 bases from V and 6 bases from J, with 10 bases between. Germline CDR1 and CDR2: SQVTM and ANQGSEA. The CDR3 DNA is TGCAGCGTTGAATATGGGGCGCATGGCTACACCTTC. Protein: CSVEYGAHGYTF.

The chain carries TRBV5-4 and TRBJ1-1, with no clear D. Germline V gene data show CDR1 as SGHNT and CDR2 as YYREEE (reference sequence). The CDR3 length is 14 residues. The V end lost 4 bases, the J end lost 3 bases, and 13 bases lay between the germline ends. DNA for the CDR3: TGTGCCAGCAGCCCAGTAGGGCGCGACACTGAAGCTTTCTTT. It encodes CASSPVGRDTEAFF.

J is TRBJ1-2 and V is TRBV30; no clear D. The CDR3 length is 14 residues. The germline gives CDR1 GTSNPN, CDR2 SVGIG (reference sequence). Trimming removed 3 bases from V and 4 bases from J, with 15 bases in between. The CDR3 region is CAWRAKGWVYGYTF. As DNA, the CDR3 is TGTGCCTGGAGGGCCAAGGGATGGGTCTATGGCTACACCTTC.

This clone was detected only a few times. V is TRBV16 and J is TRBJ1-5, with no clear D. This CDR3 region has 17 residues. Trimming took 1 base from V and 5 from J, leaving 18 bases between them. The V gene's germline CDR1 is KGHSY and CDR2 FQNENV. The CDR3 spells CASSQYGKGGRDQPQHF. CDR3 bases: TGTGCCAGCAGCCAATATGGTAAGGGTGGGCGAGATCAGCCCCAGCATTTT.

This chain uses TRBV5-4 with TRBJ1-6; D unclear. The V gene's germline CDR1 is SGHNT and CDR2 YYREEE (reference sequence). This CDR3 region has 14 residues. Trimming removed 4 bases at V and 6 bases at J, with 11 bases between. For the CDR3, the DNA is TGTGCCAGCAGCCGGACGGCTACTAATTCACCCCTCCACTTT. As protein: CASSRTATNSPLHF.

The V call is TRBV2, the J call TRBJ1-4; 7 bases map to TRBD1. The CDR3 has 14 amino acids. V dropped 6 bases and J dropped 8; count of bases not matched to a gene: 9. The germline CDR1 and CDR2 sequences are SNHLY and FYNNEI. The CDR3 reads CASSRDSGLEKLFF. Written as DNA, the CDR3 is TGTGCCAGCAGCCGGGACAGTGGATTGGAAAAACTGTTTTTT.

This clone was detected a few times. The V and J genes are TRBV7-9 and TRBJ2-7; D may be TRBD1 (6 bases). V shed 5 bases and J shed 3 bases, with 17 bases lying between them. This CDR3 is 15 amino acids long. Germline V lookup: CDR1 SEHNR, CDR2 FQNEAQ (reference sequence). The CDR3 DNA sequence: TGTGCCAGCAGCCCTAGGGGGACGACAGGCTACGAGCAGTACTTC. This codes for CASSPRGTTGYEQYF.

This rearrangement joins TRBV28 to TRBJ1-1; perhaps TRBD1 as D (5 bases). Germline loops: CDR1 MDHEN, CDR2 SYDVKM. Trimming shortened V by 5 bases and J by 5 bases, and 12 bases separated the two germline ends. The CDR3 runs to 13 residues. CDR3 amino acids: CASSPMGGTEAFF. For the CDR3, the DNA is TGTGCCAGCAGTCCCATGGGGGGGACTGAAGCTTTCTTT.

The rearrangement joins TRBV4-1 to TRBJ2-7, with 11 bases aligning to TRBD1. Per germline, CDR1 MGHRA and CDR2 YSYEKL. This CDR3 region has 14 residues. V lost 4 bases and J lost 6; bases outside the gene matches: 5. Here the CDR3 reads CASSRGQGASEQYF. CDR3 DNA: TGCGCCAGCAGCCGAGGACAGGGGGCCAGCGAGCAGTACTTC.

The CDR3 is CASSHMGDPYEQYF. CDR3 coding DNA: TGTGCCAGCAGCCACATGGGGGATCCCTACGAGCAGTACTTC. The genes are TRBV11-2 and TRBJ2-7, with D tentatively TRBD1 or TRBD2 (5 bases each). V was cut by 5 bases and J by 2 bases, with 13 bases left in between. The germline gives CDR1 SGHAT, CDR2 FQNNGV. The CDR3 totals 14 residues. The variable domain in full, with the rest retrieved from reference TRBV11-2 and TRBJ2-7, is EAGVAQSPRYKIIEKRQSVAFWCNPISGHATLYWYQQILGQGPKLLIQFQNNGVVDDSQLPKDRFSAERLKGVDSTLKIQPAKLEDSAVYLCASSHMGDPYEQYFGPGTRLTVT.

The chain links TRBV11-3 to TRBJ2-7; tentatively, D is TRBD2 (5 bases). V was shortened by 1 base and J by 3 bases, with 7 bases between the two germline ends. Germline CDR1 and CDR2: SGHNT and YENEEA. The CDR3 runs to 13 residues. The CDR3 nucleotides read TGTGCCAGCAGCTTAGGGGCGGGCTACGAGCAGTACTTC. It encodes CASSLGAGYEQYF. Full variable domain (outside the CDR3, taken from reference TRBV11-3 and TRBJ2-7): EAGVVQSPRYKIIEKKQPVAFWCNPISGHNTLYWYLQNLGQGPELLIRYENEEAVDDSQLPKDRFSAERLKGVDSTLKIQPAELGDSAVYLCASSLGAGYEQYFGPGTRLTVT.

This chain connects TRBV11-3 to TRBJ2-1; 10 bases map to TRBD1. Trimming at V came to 2 bases and at J to 8 bases, leaving 3 bases not matched to a gene. The CDR3 loop spans 14 amino acids. Germline V gene lookup returns CDR1 SGHNT and CDR2 YENEEA. For the CDR3, the DNA is TGTGCCAGCAGCTTACACGGGACAGGGGATGAGCAGTTCTTC. Protein: CASSLHGTGDEQFF. The entire variable domain, with the rest obtained from reference TRBV11-3 and TRBJ2-1, is as follows: EAGVVQSPRYKIIEKKQPVAFWCNPISGHNTLYWYLQNLGQGPELLIRYENEEAVDDSQLPKDRFSAERLKGVDSTLKIQPAELGDSAVYLCASSLHGTGDEQFFGPGTRLTVL.

This rearrangement joins TRBV12-3 or TRBV12-4 to TRBJ1-2; D not certain. V gave up 4 bases and J gave up 4 bases, with 10 bases separating them. The CDR3 has 13 amino acids. This CDR3 is CASSSNSGYGYTF. CDR3 DNA sequence: TGTGCCAGCAGTTCCAACAGTGGCTATGGCTACACCTTC.

This sequence joins TRBV18 and TRBJ1-1; 12 nucleotides line up with TRBD1. The V segment lost 5 bases and the J segment 7 bases; nucleotides outside the gene matches: 14. This CDR3 is 17 amino acids long. Germline assignment: CDR1 KGHSH and CDR2 LQKENI. The CDR3 here is CASSNTGTGGGGIEAFF. CDR3 DNA sequence: TGTGCCAGCTCAAACACCGGGACAGGGGGCGGTGGGATTGAAGCTTTCTTT.

The CDR3 reads CASSQWTGTGNTIYF. The CDR3 DNA reads TGCGCCAGCAGCCAATGGACAGGGACTGGAAACACCATATATTTT. The chain is built from TRBV4-1 and TRBJ1-3; 8 bases match TRBD1. CDR1 is MGHRA and CDR2 is YSYEKL in the germline V gene. The CDR3 has 15 residues. With V trimmed by 2 bases and J by 2 bases, 2 bases remained unmatched.

The CDR3 sequence is CASSQRGGGEDTQYF. The CDR3 nucleotides read TGTGCCAGCAGCCAGCGAGGGGGGGGCGAAGATACGCAGTATTTT. The chain employs TRBV3-1 (or the pseudogene TRBV3-2) and TRBJ2-3, with D maybe TRBD2 (7 bases). Germline CDR1 and CDR2: LGHDT and YNNKEL (reference sequence). The CDR3 has 15 amino acids. Trimming took off 3 bases at V and 5 bases at J, with 15 bases between the two ends.

The V gene is TRBV28, the J gene TRBJ1-1, with D possibly being TRBD1 (6 bases). The CDR3 is made up of 14 amino acids. The V gene lost 4 bases and the J gene lost 4 bases, with 13 bases spanning the gap. Germline V gene lookup returns CDR1 MDHEN and CDR2 SYDVKM. The DNA of the CDR3 is TGTGCCAGCAGTTCACAGGGCTTGGGCACTGAAGCTTTCTTT. As protein: CASSSQGLGTEAFF.

This chain links TRBV3-1 (or the pseudogene TRBV3-2) with TRBJ1-4, with a tentative D call TRBD1 (6 bases). The CDR3 has 16 residues. The V gene lost 0 bases and the J gene lost 7 bases, with 15 bases spanning the gap. Per the germline V gene, CDR1 is LGHDT and CDR2 is YNNKEL (reference sequence). The CDR3 loop reads CASSQDLGAYSEKLFF. CDR3 nucleotides: TGTGCCAGCAGCCAAGATTTGGGGGCTTATAGTGAAAAACTGTTTTTT.